The 19 T cell receptor beta chains below come from one sample, sequenced in a study of cytomegalovirus exposure and HLA in healthy donors. Assay: immunoSEQ multiplex PCR; the TCRdb copy retains only in-frame clones and omits some. The sample has hundreds of thousands of clones; over 70% are singletons. The source material was PBMCs. Receptors originate from a woman aged 25-40 years in good health and CMV-seropositive.

The V gene is TRBV6-5, the J gene TRBJ2-7; 8 bases map to TRBD1. The CDR3 extends over 15 amino acids. Germline V lookup: CDR1 MNHEY, CDR2 SVGAGI. V lost 6 bases and J lost 1; bases outside the gene matches: 8. CDR3 residues: CASSEAGGGSYEQYF. The DNA of the CDR3 is TGTGCCAGCAGCGAGGCAGGGGGCGGATCCTACGAGCAGTACTTC.

CDR3 coding DNA: TGTGCCAGCAGTGTTGCAGGGACTAACTATGGCTACACCTTC. Translation: CASSVAGTNYGYTF. The chain combines TRBV25-1 with TRBJ1-2; tentative D call: TRBD1 (5 bases). The V gene lost 4 bases and the J gene lost 0 bases, with 9 bases spanning the gap. The CDR3 has 14 residues. Per germline, CDR1 MGHDK and CDR2 SYGVNS.

The V gene is TRBV2, the J gene TRBJ1-1, with unresolved D. The V gene lost 5 bases and the J gene lost 8 bases, with 9 bases spanning the gap. Germline V gene lookup returns CDR1 SNHLY and CDR2 FYNNEI. The length of the CDR3 is 11 residues. The CDR3 loop is CASSPFWEAFF. CDR3 nucleotides: TGTGCCAGCAGTCCCTTCTGGGAAGCTTTCTTT.

The chain carries TRBV5-6 and TRBJ1-1; possibly TRBD1 for D (5 bases). This CDR3 comprises 13 residues. The germline V and J ends were trimmed by 5 bases and 7 bases, with 15 bases remaining between them. Germline-derived CDR1 and CDR2 are SGHDT and YYEEEE. The CDR3 nucleotides are TGTGCCAGCAGATCCACGCTGACAGATGAAGCTTTCTTT. It specifies CASRSTLTDEAFF.

The rearrangement links TRBV10-3 to TRBJ2-2, with D possibly matching TRBD2 (5 bases). The CDR3 has 13 amino acids. The V gene lost 5 bases and the J gene lost 7 bases, with 11 bases spanning the gap. The germline V gene encodes CDR1 ENHRY and CDR2 SYGVKD. CDR3 in amino acids: CAISIGEGGELFF. The DNA for the CDR3 is TGTGCCATCAGTATTGGAGAGGGCGGGGAGCTGTTTTTT.

V gene TRBV4-1 combines with J gene TRBJ2-1; 10 nucleotides agree with TRBD2. V dropped 1 base and J dropped 7; count of bases not matched to a gene: 7. The CDR3 covers 16 residues. Germline lookup yields CDR1 MGHRA and CDR2 YSYEKL. The CDR3 here is CASSQGRASGRNEQFF. For the CDR3, the DNA is TGCGCCAGCAGCCAAGGCAGGGCTAGCGGGAGAAATGAGCAGTTCTTC.

V gene TRBV5-1 combines with J gene TRBJ2-3, with D possibly being TRBD2 (5 bases). V gave up 2 bases and J gave up 0 bases, with 10 bases separating them. The CDR3 has 15 residues. Germline V gene data show CDR1 as SGHRS and CDR2 as YFSETQ. The CDR3 spells CASSFGGSSTDTQYF. CDR3 DNA sequence: TGCGCCAGCAGCTTCGGCGGGTCGAGCACAGATACGCAGTATTTT.

This clone showed up just once. This chain uses TRBV6-6 with TRBJ2-7, with D unresolved. Germline values: CDR1 MNHNY, CDR2 SVGAGI (reference sequence). This CDR3 spans 13 amino acids. Trimming stripped 6 bases from V and 2 bases from J, with 11 bases between. The CDR3 protein is CASRMDPTYEQYF. In nucleotides, the CDR3 is TGTGCCAGCAGGATGGACCCCACCTACGAGCAGTACTTC.

This clone was observed a handful of times. The V gene is TRBV25-1, the J gene TRBJ1-2; D call uncertain. The CDR3 totals 14 residues. Germline CDR1 reads MGHDK; CDR2 reads SYGVNS. The ends were cut back, 6 bases at V and 6 bases at J, with 17 bases in the middle. The CDR3 DNA reads as TGTGCCAGCAGAGGTGGGTCCTTGGTCGATGGCTACACCTTC. This gives the protein CASRGGSLVDGYTF.

This chain links TRBV5-1 with TRBJ2-7; D tentatively fits TRBD1 or TRBD2 (5 bases each). Germline lookup yields CDR1 SGHRS and CDR2 YFSETQ. There are 11 residues in the CDR3. The V end lost 7 bases, the J end lost 5 bases, and 10 bases lay between the germline ends. The CDR3 sequence: CASGRDDEQYF. The CDR3 nucleotides read TGCGCCAGCGGACGGGACGACGAGCAGTACTTC.

In DNA form, the CDR3 reads TGTGCCATCAGTGAGGACACGAACACCGGGGAGCTGTTTTTT. Amino acid sequence: CAISEDTNTGELFF. The chain links TRBV10-3 to TRBJ2-2; D remains ambiguous. Germline V CDR1 and CDR2: ENHRY, SYGVKD. The V end was cut by 2 bases, the J end by 0 bases, with 4 bases between. The CDR3 loop spans 14 amino acids.

The chain couples TRBV5-1 to TRBJ2-7; tentative D call: TRBD2 (5 bases). V was pared by 4 bases and J by 5 bases, with 19 bases between. This CDR3 region has 15 residues. Per germline, CDR1 SGHRS and CDR2 YFSETQ. This CDR3 is CASSEPGSGNHEQYF. The DNA for the CDR3 is TGCGCCAGCAGCGAACCGGGAAGTGGGAACCACGAGCAGTACTTC.

This clone has just one count. The chain recombines TRBV30 with TRBJ2-6; a possible D gene is TRBD2 (6 bases). Trimming removed 1 base from V and 0 bases from J, with 7 bases in between. This CDR3 has 15 residues. The germline gives CDR1 GTSNPN, CDR2 SVGIG (reference sequence). The CDR3 spells CAWSGDFSGANVLTF. The CDR3 region has the DNA TGTGCCTGGAGTGGGGACTTCTCTGGGGCCAACGTCCTGACTTTC.

This chain links TRBV6-1 with TRBJ2-1; TRBD1 matches at 7 bases. The ends lost 7 bases at V and 6 bases at J; junction bases unmatched: 9. The CDR3 is made up of 14 amino acids. The germline V gene encodes CDR1 MNHNS and CDR2 SASEGT. This CDR3 is CASKTGKESNEQFF. CDR3 DNA sequence: TGTGCCAGCAAGACAGGGAAGGAGTCCAATGAGCAGTTCTTC.

V usage is TRBV13 and J usage is TRBJ1-1; D remains ambiguous. Per the germline V gene, CDR1 is PRHDT and CDR2 is FYEKMQ (reference sequence). V was trimmed by 1 base and J by 5 bases, leaving 11 bases between them. This CDR3 is 14 amino acids long. The CDR3 sequence is CASSLASGETEAFF. The CDR3 DNA is TGTGCCAGCAGCTTAGCTTCCGGGGAGACTGAAGCTTTCTTT.

The chain links TRBV13 to TRBJ2-1; D not resolved. The V gene lost 3 bases and the J gene lost 8 bases, with 11 bases spanning the gap. Germline CDR1 and CDR2: PRHDT and FYEKMQ (reference sequence). This CDR3 region has 13 residues. Here the CDR3 reads CASSFASGDEQFF. The CDR3 DNA reads TGTGCCAGCAGCTTCGCCTCGGGCGATGAGCAGTTCTTC.

The V and J genes are TRBV18 and TRBJ1-2; D uncertain. CDR3 length: 14 amino acids. Germline V lookup: CDR1 KGHSH, CDR2 LQKENI. V was pared by 2 bases and J by 3 bases, with 10 bases between. CDR3 in amino acids: CASSPITMDYGYTF. CDR3 nucleotides: TGTGCCAGCTCACCAATAACCATGGACTATGGCTACACCTTC.

The chain employs TRBV7-2 and TRBJ2-6, with a tentative D call TRBD2 (5 bases). V dropped 3 bases and J dropped 2 bases, with 8 bases sitting between them. The germline V gene encodes CDR1 SGHTA and CDR2 FQGNSA. This CDR3 is 15 amino acids long. CDR3 protein: CASSLRAPGANVLTF. CDR3 in DNA: TGTGCCAGCAGCTTGCGGGCCCCTGGGGCCAACGTCCTGACTTTC.

With regard to this clone: This CDR3 is also generated by other DNA sequences in the sample. V usage is TRBV27 and J usage is TRBJ2-7; a weak D match, TRBD1 (5 bases). CDR3 size: 13 residues. With 6 bases removed from V and 3 bases from J, the gap between germline ends came to 12 bases. From germline, CDR1 is MNHEY and CDR2 SMNVEV (reference sequence). The CDR3 sequence: CASSRSGNYEQYF. CDR3 DNA sequence: TGTGCCAGCAGCCGGTCAGGGAACTACGAGCAGTACTTC.